These 9 T cell receptor beta chains originate from one sample sequenced in a study of T cells after posttransplantation cyclophosphamide. Using immunoSEQ multiplex PCR, the repertoire was profiled, and TCRdb retains in-frame clones only, with some absent. The sample yields 30,000 or so clones, without any singletons. The sequencing input was PBMCs. Every receptor here comes from a woman in her thirties in good health and a related stem cell transplant donor.

This clone was seen at least ten times. V is TRBV5-4 and J is TRBJ2-7; 8 bases align to TRBD1. V lost 3 bases, J lost 5 bases, and 4 bases stayed unmatched. CDR1 and CDR2 from the germline V gene are SGHNT and YYREEE (reference sequence). The CDR3 consists of 13 residues. The CDR3 DNA is TGTGCCAGCAGCTGGACAGGGTCGGACGAGCAGTACTTC. It codes for CASSWTGSDEQYF.

This clone came up a few times. The chain links TRBV7-6 to TRBJ2-2, with 10 bases that match TRBD2. CDR3 length: 13 amino acids. CDR1 and CDR2 from the germline V gene are SGHVS and FNYEAQ. V shed 4 bases, J shed 10 bases, and the junction held 3 bases outside the gene matches. The chain's CDR3 is CASSSGTSEELFF. The CDR3, as DNA: TGTGCCAGCAGCTCCGGGACTAGCGAGGAGCTGTTTTTT.

The chain carries TRBV12-3 or TRBV12-4 and TRBJ1-6, with a possible D match to TRBD1 (5 bases). V was shortened by 5 bases and J by 11 bases, with 13 bases between the two germline ends. CDR3 length equals 13 residues. CDR3 DNA sequence: TGTGCCAGCAGTACCCGGCGGGGGGCACCCCTCCACTTT. The encoded protein is CASSTRRGAPLHF.

This clone has ten or more counts. This rearrangement joins TRBV5-5 to TRBJ1-4; D is ambiguous. The CDR3 runs to 13 residues. Trimming took off 5 bases at V and 0 bases at J, with 5 bases between the two ends. From germline, CDR1 is SGHKS and CDR2 YYEKEE (reference sequence). The CDR3 sequence: CASSLPTNEKLFF. Written as DNA, the CDR3 is TGTGCCAGCAGTCTCCCAACTAATGAAAAACTGTTTTTT.

In this sample, this clone turned up a few times. The chain employs TRBV5-1 and TRBJ2-5; 10 nucleotides match TRBD1. The CDR3 covers 17 residues. Trimming at V came to 2 bases and at J to 2 bases, leaving 9 bases not matched to a gene. The germline gives CDR1 SGHRS, CDR2 YFSETQ. The DNA for the CDR3 is TGCGCCAGCAGCTTAAGGGGACAGGGGATAAGGCAAGAGACCCAGTACTTC. Protein sequence: CASSLRGQGIRQETQYF. The whole variable domain, filled in from reference TRBV5-1 and TRBJ2-5, reads KAGVTQTPRYLIKTRGQQVTLSCSPISGHRSVSWYQQTPGQGLQFLFEYFSETQRNKGNFPGRFSGRQFSNSRSEMNVSTLELGDSALYLCASSLRGQGIRQETQYFGPGTRLLVL.

This clone has ten or more counts. V gene TRBV28 combines with J gene TRBJ1-1, with D possibly TRBD1 on 5 matching bases. V shed 2 bases and J shed 4 bases, with 14 bases lying between them. The CDR3 runs to 15 residues. Germline-derived CDR1 and CDR2 are MDHEN and SYDVKM. The CDR3 spells CASSLAPKGSTEAFF. As DNA, the CDR3 is TGTGCCAGCAGTTTAGCCCCGAAGGGGAGCACTGAAGCTTTCTTT.

This clone was picked up many times. CDR3: CASSREGGPRTTEAFF. CDR3 in DNA: TGTGCCAGCAGCCGCGAAGGGGGCCCACGGACCACTGAAGCTTTCTTT. This chain uses TRBV7-2 with TRBJ1-1, with 7 positions matching TRBD1. V lost 5 bases and J lost 4; bases outside the gene matches: 13. CDR3 length equals 16 residues. CDR1 is SGHTA, CDR2 FQGNSA, per germline.

This clone was seen ten or more times. In nucleotides, the CDR3 is TGTGCCAGCAGTGAAGAGGTAGGGGTGCGGTTCTTC. It translates to CASSEEVGVRFF. The chain employs TRBV6-1 and TRBJ2-1; weak D call: TRBD1 (5 bases). Germline values: CDR1 MNHNS, CDR2 SASEGT. Between the trimmed V and J ends, which lost 1 base and 15 bases, there was a span of 13 bases. CDR3 length: 12 residues.

This clone was counted only a few times. V and J are TRBV28 and TRBJ1-2; 9 bases match TRBD1. Germline CDR1 MDHEN, CDR2 SYDVKM. Losses at the gene ends were 6 bases for V and 8 bases for J; bases not matched to a gene: 13. The CDR3 runs to 15 residues. CDR3 residues: CASSPPGQGFGGYTF. The CDR3 region has the DNA TGTGCCAGCAGCCCCCCGGGACAGGGTTTTGGAGGCTACACCTTC.